This entry lists 6 T cell receptor beta chains sequenced from one sample in a study of T-cell memory formation after mild COVID-19. TCRdb reanalysed the 5' RACE reads using MiXCR and keeps one entry per CDR3 protein. This table has fewer than 650,000 distinct CDR3 sequences, roughly a fifth appearing once. Material for sequencing was PBMCs or a T cell subset sorted from them (not recorded which). The receptors were gathered from an adult woman who had mild COVID-19 (a few samples of this study predate the infection). Cell type and time point are not known.

This clonotype turned up a few times. The V gene is TRBV4-3, the J gene TRBJ1-1, with D perhaps TRBD1 (6 bases). The CDR3 loop spans 18 amino acids. V lost 1 base, J lost 6 bases, and 24 bases lay in between. Germline values: CDR1 LGHNA, CDR2 YSLEER. Here the CDR3 reads CASSQVLLRIDRGAEAFF. The CDR3 DNA follows: TGCGCCAGCAGCCAAGTTCTACTCCGCATAGATAGGGGGGCTGAAGCTTTCTTT.

The J gene is TRBJ1-2, the V gene TRBV5-1; D remains unclear. The CDR3 spans 14 residues. The V end was cut by 1 base, the J end by 3 bases, with 10 bases between. Germline V gene sequence: CDR1 SGHRS, CDR2 YFSETQ. CDR3 loop: CASSLYPGDYGYTF. The CDR3 DNA is TGCGCCAGCAGCTTGTACCCGGGAGACTATGGCTACACCTTC.

There are many counts of this clonotype. The genes are TRBV24-1 and TRBJ2-1; 12 bases agree with TRBD2. Losses at the gene ends were 3 bases for V and 5 bases for J; bases not matched to a gene: 7. Per germline, CDR1 KGHDR and CDR2 SFDVKD. This CDR3 comprises 17 residues. The CDR3: CATSDPLGLAGHNEQFF. The CDR3 nucleotides are TGTGCCACCAGTGATCCTCTCGGACTAGCGGGACACAATGAGCAGTTCTTC.

J is TRBJ1-1 and V is TRBV6-6; D unresolved. Germline V CDR1 and CDR2: MNHNY, SVGAGI (reference sequence). V lost 5 bases and J lost 4, with 17 bases in between. This CDR3 contains 15 residues. The CDR3, as DNA: TGTGCCAGCAGTCGGGGTGAGGGATTCAGCACTGAAGCTTTCTTT. Protein: CASSRGEGFSTEAFF.

The chain recombines TRBV5-1 with TRBJ1-2; D remains ambiguous. Germline loops: CDR1 SGHRS, CDR2 YFSETQ. The CDR3 length is 15 residues. V was clipped by 4 bases and J by 2 bases, with 15 bases between them. The CDR3 loop is CASSITSAWNYGYTF. The CDR3 bases are TGCGCCAGCAGCATTACATCGGCCTGGAACTATGGCTACACCTTC.

The chain recombines TRBV9 with TRBJ2-1; D is unresolved. This CDR3 contains 17 residues. Germline V gives CDR1 SGDLS, CDR2 YYNGEE. Trimming pared 0 bases from V and 3 bases from J, leaving 16 bases between. The CDR3 loop reads CASSVASVSLIYNEQFF. CDR3 sequence (DNA): TGTGCCAGCAGCGTAGCTTCGGTTTCGTTAATCTACAATGAGCAGTTCTTC. Variable domain in full (rest from reference TRBV9 and TRBJ2-1): DSGVTQTPKHLITATGQRVTLRCSPRSGDLSVYWYQQSLDQGLQFLIQYYNGEERAKGNILERFSAQQFPDLHSELNLSSLELGDSALYFCASSVASVSLIYNEQFFGPGTRLTVL.